Reported below is one T cell receptor beta chain. What it recognizes is unknown. PCR involved 60 Vbeta and 13 Jbeta primers. The repertoire was sequenced with immunoSEQ multiplex PCR; TCRdb's copy has only in-frame clones and lacks some. In all, the sample yields approximately 130,000 clones. These data originate in a study of cytomegalovirus exposure and HLA in healthy donors. Study-wide findings and caveats: When analyzed later, a missense DCLRE1C variant was found to be linked to TCR beta V- and J-gene trimming.

Trimming left V 4 bases short and J 4 bases short, with 8 bases between. From germline, CDR1 is SGHVS and CDR2 FQNEAQ. The CDR3 has 13 amino acids. Sequencing was performed on PBMCs. J is TRBJ1-5 and V is TRBV7-8; TRBD1 might be the D (6 bases). This clonotype was sampled from a woman aged 60-70 years in good health and CMV-seronegative. DNA for the CDR3: TGTGCCAGCAGCTCACAGGGAAATCAGCCCCAGCATTTT. Amino acids: CASSSQGNQPQHF. Complete variable domain (other parts from reference TRBV7-8 and TRBJ1-5): GAGVSQSPRYKVAKRGQDVALRCDPISGHVSLFWYQQALGQGPEFLTYFQNEAQLDKSGLPSDRFFAERPEGSVSTLKIQRTQQEDSAVYLCASSSQGNQPQHFGDGTRLSIL.